This is a list of T cell receptor beta chains from one sample in a study of pediatric ulcerative colitis. Assay: immunoSEQ multiplex PCR; the TCRdb copy retains only in-frame clones and omits some. The sample contains around 64,000 clones, roughly nine tenths of which appear only once. The sample was blood. These TCRs come from a boy aged 5-17 years with severe ulcerative colitis. Both conserved end residues are part of each CDR3. Not every row has a clone size; where given, it reads once, few, many or a size class.

TRBV19	TRBJ2-5	-	CASSSWEQETQYF
TRBV7-9	TRBJ2-7	-	CASSLADNRGEQYF
TRBV7-9	TRBJ1-3	-	CASSLGSGLSGNTIYF
TRBV9	TRBJ2-1	-	CASSVAIREGSYNEQFF
TRBV19	TRBJ1-3	-	CASSDARGNTIYF
TRBV15	TRBJ1-1	-	CATSSPGDTEAFF
TRBV27	TRBJ2-3	-	CASRQLAGRSSTDTQYF
TRBV6-5	TRBJ2-7	-	CASSPRQGYEQYF
TRBV27	TRBJ1-2	once	CASSSDLGPHGYTF
TRBV6-1	TRBJ1-2	-	CASSRTGNYGYTF
TRBV15	TRBJ2-5	-	CATSRDSGNEGTQYF
TRBV2	TRBJ1-3	-	CASRSLSGTIYF
TRBV29-1	TRBJ2-1	-	CSVVGDTNEQFF
TRBV6-6	TRBJ2-1	-	CASSPPGGNEQFF
TRBV27	TRBJ2-1	-	CASSSGSGSNEQFF
TRBV11-2	TRBJ2-4	-	CASTIAKNIQYF
TRBV28	TRBJ1-5	-	CASRGSNQPQHF
TRBV12-5	TRBJ2-3	-	CASGLGLLTSTDTQYF
TRBV10-2	TRBJ2-3	-	CASSVSPSTDTQYF
TRBV30	TRBJ1-1	-	CAWSPGTGATEAFF
TRBV5-5	TRBJ2-5	-	CASSFLQGRQETQYF
TRBV25-1	TRBJ2-2	-	CASSDLAVGELFF
TRBV5-8	TRBJ2-5	-	CASSRYGAGPDQETQYF
TRBV19	TRBJ2-3	large	CASSIGVDTQYF
TRBV11-2	TRBJ1-2	few	CASSLVSVNYGYTF
TRBV19	TRBJ1-5	-	CASSIAADQPQHF
TRBV29-1	TRBJ2-3	few	CSVEFYAASGRAGRSDTQYF